This T cell receptor (beta chain) was sequenced during a study of blood T cell repertoires in COVID-19. At the level of the study: The United States, Italy and Spain supplied acute and convalescent COVID-19 samples.

There are 15 residues in the CDR3. Germline CDR1 SGHDT, CDR2 YYEEEE. V lost 0 bases and J lost 6, with 12 bases in between. Clones were read by immunoSEQ multiplex PCR, and TCRdb kept only the in-frame ones, dropping some. The table includes 25,000 to 30,000 clones, roughly 84% detected once. This receptor was identified in a human donor in a cohort sampled during active COVID-19. Sequenced input: peripheral blood. The chain combines TRBV5-6 with TRBJ2-2, with a tentative D call TRBD1 (5 bases). DNA for the CDR3: TGTGCCAGCAGCTTGGACCAGGGAATGTCCGGGGAGCTGTTTTTT. Its translation is CASSLDQGMSGELFF.